The T cell receptor (beta chain) described here comes from a study of shared clonotypes between healthy human individuals. Study-wide points: When compared with the clonotypes that were shared by all four sorted-subset donors, the non-shared clonotypes turned out to have lower generation probabilities. Only blood was sampled, and tissue TCR repertoires likely differ from blood ones.

A deep-level run was used for the assay. The authors distributed each subset's genomic DNA evenly over several immunoSEQ plates. Here immunoSEQ multiplex PCR was the method, and the copy in TCRdb shows in-frame clones only, minus some. The sample consists of about 1,500,000 clones, roughly 96% of them appearing once. V was clipped by 3 bases and J by 3 bases; unmatched bases: 8. Germline V CDR1 and CDR2: WSHSY, SAAADI. This CDR3 is built from 16 residues. Worth noting for this clone: What it binds is unknown.

This clonotype was obtained from a man aged 25 to 45 in good health. Sequenced input: naive CD4+ T cells sorted from blood. Indicated subset: CD45RA+ positively selected. This chain links TRBV10-2 with TRBJ2-7; 10 nucleotides agree with TRBD2. The CDR3 DNA is TGCGCCAGCAGTGATCCGGGACTAGCGAACCACTACGAGCAGTACTTC. Its translation: CASSDPGLANHYEQYF.